This entry is about one T cell receptor beta chain. What it binds is unknown. This sample is part of a study of a mutant IDH1 vaccine in newly diagnosed glioma. Study information: Most patients had radiochemotherapy with temozolomide before enrollment; others had one alone. Overall study results and limits: Patients showed vaccine-induced immune responses at a rate of more than 80%.

The time point is: baseline, week 1 (first vaccination visit). As for treatment: pre-vaccination baseline after standard-of-care therapy. The donors had new WHO grade 3 or 4 astrocytomas; these were IDH1-mutant and ATRX-lost. Sequencing used immunoSEQ multiplex PCR; TCRdb keeps in-frame clones, though not all of them. The top ten hold approximately 1.8% of the sample, which has tens of thousands of clones, approximately 80% seen once. CDR1 is SGHTA and CDR2 is FQGNSA in the germline V gene. Trimming shortened V by 5 bases and J by 7 bases, and 9 bases separated the two germline ends. The CDR3 length is 13 residues.

The sequencing used PBMCs, collected from a glioma patient treated with radiotherapy, temozolomide or both. The chain joins TRBV7-2 to TRBJ1-6; TRBD1 might be the D (5 bases). The TCR originated in a woman between 35 and 50 years old with glioma. CDR3 region: CASSPTVNSPLHF. The CDR3 bases are TGTGCCAGCAGCCCGACAGTGAATTCACCCCTCCACTTT.